The clone carrying this TCR beta chain has a count of ten or more. The target antigen is unknown. The sample originates from a study of T cell repertoires in cytomegalovirus infection. About the study: Indicated by public TCR beta signatures were CMV infection and matching HLA type.

The CDR3 extends over 12 amino acids. The germline V gene has CDR1 MDHEN and CDR2 SYDVKM. Trimming removed 6 bases from V and 8 bases from J, with 13 bases in between. Using its own MiXCR run on the reads, TCRdb lists one record per CDR3 protein. The data contain 630,000 or so distinct CDR3 sequences, more than 20% of them seen just once; the ten biggest clones take up less than 10%. The study's findings and limits: In two of eight donors, the top clonotype was HLA-C-restricted CMV-specific. Cumulative frequency of public TCR beta families picked out carriers of CMV plus the relevant HLA.

The V call is TRBV28, the J call TRBJ1-2; D perhaps matches TRBD1 (6 bases). This sequence was found in a human donor in good health (CMV status not recorded). Some clones in this sample may be carry-over from other donors' samples. Sequenced: CD8+ T cells from PBMCs. DNA of the CDR3: TGTGCCAGCAGGGTGCCAGGGGAAGGCTACACCTTC. Encoded protein: CASRVPGEGYTF.